The 13 T cell receptor beta chains below come from one sample, sequenced in a study of cytomegalovirus exposure and HLA in healthy donors. The PCR used 60 Vbeta and 13 Jbeta primers. Repertoires were generated with immunoSEQ multiplex PCR, while TCRdb's copy carries only in-frame clones and drops some. The sample shows about 160,000 clones, 70% to 80% of them seen only once. Sequencing was performed on PBMCs. These receptor sequences come from a man between 18 and 29 years old in good health and CMV-seropositive.

The rearrangement uses TRBV5-4 and TRBJ2-2; tentatively, D is TRBD1 (5 bases). Germline CDR1 is SGHNT and CDR2 is YYREEE (reference sequence). The ends were cut back, 4 bases at V and 2 bases at J, with 15 bases in the middle. The CDR3 contains 16 residues. The CDR3 coding sequence is TGTGCCAGCAGCCAAGACAGCGTGTCAAACACCGGGGAGCTGTTTTTT. Encoded protein: CASSQDSVSNTGELFF.

V usage is TRBV5-5 and J usage is TRBJ1-1; D may be TRBD1 (5 bases). CDR1 is SGHKS, CDR2 YYEKEE, per germline (reference sequence). V was clipped by 0 bases and J by 6 bases, with 12 bases between them. CDR3 size: 14 residues. CDR3 coding DNA: TGTGCCAGCAGCTTGGTTGGGAGGGGCTCTGAAGCTTTCTTT. Encoded protein: CASSLVGRGSEAFF.

The chain combines TRBV6-1 with TRBJ1-6; no clear D gene. Germline CDR1 MNHNS, CDR2 SASEGT. The CDR3 sequence is 15 residues long. The V end lost 3 bases, the J end lost 2 bases, and 8 bases lay between the germline ends. The CDR3 loop is CASSDVEPYNSPLHF. CDR3 sequence (DNA): TGTGCCAGCAGTGACGTAGAACCCTATAATTCACCCCTCCACTTT.

This clone appeared a few times. The genes are TRBV25-1 and TRBJ2-3; 7 positions agree with TRBD1. CDR1 and CDR2 (germline): MGHDK, SYGVNS. This CDR3 has 14 residues. The junction had 10 bases not matched to a gene; V was cut back by 9 bases and J by 4 bases. This chain's CDR3 is CASCSGQGADTQYF. CDR3 nucleotides: TGTGCCAGTTGCTCGGGGCAGGGGGCAGATACGCAGTATTTT.

Only a few counts were recorded for this clone. The genes are TRBV30 and TRBJ2-1, with D tentatively TRBD2 (7 bases). Trimming cost V 7 bases and J 6 bases, with 16 bases left between them. The CDR3 loop spans 13 amino acids. CDR1 is GTSNPN, CDR2 SVGIG, per germline (reference sequence). The CDR3 DNA follows: TGTGCCTTCAACGGGGGAGGGGGCAATGAGCAGTTCTTC. Its protein is CAFNGGGGNEQFF.

CDR3 sequence: CAWSGGGGTQYF. DNA of the CDR3: TGTGCCTGGAGTGGCGGGGGGGGGACCCAGTACTTC. The V gene is TRBV30, the J gene TRBJ2-5; 9 bases are a match to TRBD2. Per the germline V gene, CDR1 is GTSNPN and CDR2 is SVGIG (reference sequence). This CDR3 comprises 12 residues. The trim removed 1 base at V and 7 bases at J, leaving 1 base unmatched.

The chain is built from TRBV14 and TRBJ2-7; D not resolved. Germline CDR1 and CDR2: SGHDN and FVKESK. This CDR3 spans 13 amino acids. Trimming cost V 0 bases and J 3 bases, with 6 bases left between them. CDR3 in DNA: TGTGCCAGCAGCCAAGACAGTTACTACGAGCAGTACTTC. Translation gives CASSQDSYYEQYF.

A single count supports this clone. V gene TRBV21-1 combines with J gene TRBJ1-4; no check of the table's D call, TRBD1, against the DNA was made. TRBV21-1 is deemed a pseudogene. This CDR3 is built from 18 residues. The CDR3 DNA reads as TGTGCCAGCAGCAACCACCGGGACAGGGGTTCTTCCAATGAAAAACTGTTTTTT. It specifies CASSNHRDRGSSNEKLFF.

This sequence joins TRBV27 and TRBJ2-7, with a weak D call TRBD1 (6 bases). Trimming took 5 bases from V and 4 from J, leaving 15 bases between them. CDR3 length equals 14 residues. Germline CDR1 and CDR2: MNHEY and SMNVEV (reference sequence). CDR3 loop: CASSVSRGRYEQYF. The DNA for the CDR3 is TGTGCCAGCAGTGTCAGCAGGGGAAGATACGAGCAGTACTTC.

This clone is a singleton in its sample. The chain combines TRBV5-1 with TRBJ1-2; 8 positions agree with TRBD1. The CDR3 consists of 16 residues. J gave up 5 bases and V 2 bases, and 11 bases lay outside the gene matches. In germline, CDR1 is SGHRS, CDR2 YFSETQ. The CDR3 spells CASSLDRGEKGYGYTF. The CDR3 DNA sequence: TGCGCCAGCAGCTTAGACAGGGGAGAAAAAGGGTATGGCTACACCTTC.

The chain combines TRBV7-6 with TRBJ2-1; 10 bases match TRBD2. This CDR3 has 18 residues. After removal of 5 bases from V and 8 bases from J, the junction contained 18 bases not matched to a gene. CDR1 and CDR2 from the germline V gene are SGHVS and FNYEAQ. The CDR3 is CASSRTPGLASSLDEQFF. The CDR3 DNA sequence: TGTGCCAGCAGCCGCACACCGGGACTAGCGAGTTCACTGGATGAGCAGTTCTTC.

This clone was detected only a few times. The rearrangement uses TRBV10-1 and TRBJ2-5, with 13 bases aligning to TRBD2. CDR3 length: 15 amino acids. Germline CDR1 and CDR2: WNHNN and SYGVQD (reference sequence). J was trimmed by 5 bases and V by 4 bases; bases with no gene match: 4. Written as DNA, the CDR3 is TGCGCCAGCAGTGGACTAGCGGGGGGCGTGGAGACCCAGTACTTC. It translates to CASSGLAGGVETQYF.

This rearrangement joins TRBV18 to TRBJ2-3, with TRBD2 identical over 10 bases. The CDR3 covers 19 residues. CDR1 and CDR2 from the germline V gene are KGHSH and LQKENI. V dropped 4 bases and J dropped 2; count of bases not matched to a gene: 15. In DNA, the CDR3 is TGTGCCAGCTCACGCGTCGTACTAGCGGGGCCACAATACACAGATACGCAGTATTTT. Translation: CASSRVVLAGPQYTDTQYF.